Listed here is a single T cell receptor (beta chain). Germline CDR1 is LGHDT and CDR2 is YNNKEL (reference sequence). There are 17 residues in the CDR3. V lost 0 bases, J lost 0 bases, and 13 bases lay in between. A second PCR of about 6 to 11 cycles used a sample-barcoded 5' primer and a J-beta primer mix. TCRdb processed the 5' RACE reads anew with MiXCR; each CDR3 protein has one entry. The sample yields roughly 1.5 million distinct CDR3 sequences, approximately 39% seen once. The data originate from a study of blood T cells in healthy people across ages. As for the study in general: There was about one barcoded beta molecule captured by template switching per two T cells.

Sequencing was done on a sample of blood. The J gene is TRBJ2-3, the V gene TRBV3-1; D ambiguous. This TCR was sampled from a woman between 18 and 30 years old in good health. The CDR3 DNA sequence: TGTGCCAGCAGCCAAGATATACTATATGCTAGCACAGATACGCAGTATTTT. Its protein product is CASSQDILYASTDTQYF.